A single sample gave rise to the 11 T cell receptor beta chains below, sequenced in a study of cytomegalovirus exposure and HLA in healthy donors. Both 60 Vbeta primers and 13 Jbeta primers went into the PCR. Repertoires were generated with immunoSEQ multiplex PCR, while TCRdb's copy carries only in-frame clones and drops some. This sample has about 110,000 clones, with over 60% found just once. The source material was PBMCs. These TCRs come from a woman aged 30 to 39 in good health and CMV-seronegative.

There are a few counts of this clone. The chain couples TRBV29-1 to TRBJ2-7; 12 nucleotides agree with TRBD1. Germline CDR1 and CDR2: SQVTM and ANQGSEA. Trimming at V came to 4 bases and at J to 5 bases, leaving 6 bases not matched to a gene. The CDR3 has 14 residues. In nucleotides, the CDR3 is TGCAGCGTTGTTCGCGGGACAGGGGGCCACGAGCAGTACTTC. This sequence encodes CSVVRGTGGHEQYF.

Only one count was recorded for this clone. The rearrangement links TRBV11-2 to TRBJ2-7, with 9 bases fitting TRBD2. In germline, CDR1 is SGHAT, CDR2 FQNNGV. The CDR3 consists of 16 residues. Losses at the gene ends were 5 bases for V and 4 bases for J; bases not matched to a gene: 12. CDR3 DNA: TGTGCCAGCAGCCGCGCCAGAGGGCTAGCGGGGTACGAGCAGTACTTC. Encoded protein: CASSRARGLAGYEQYF.

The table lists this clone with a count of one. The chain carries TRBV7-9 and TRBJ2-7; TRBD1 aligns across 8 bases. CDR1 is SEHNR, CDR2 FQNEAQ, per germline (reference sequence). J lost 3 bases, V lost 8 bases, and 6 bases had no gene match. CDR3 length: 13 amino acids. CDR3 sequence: CASLETGDYEQYF. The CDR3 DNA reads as TGTGCCAGCCTGGAGACAGGGGACTACGAGCAGTACTTC.

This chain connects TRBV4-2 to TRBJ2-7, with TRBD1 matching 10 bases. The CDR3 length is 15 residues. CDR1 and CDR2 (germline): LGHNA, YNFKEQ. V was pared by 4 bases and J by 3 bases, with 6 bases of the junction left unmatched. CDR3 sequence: CASSPRQGAVYEQYF. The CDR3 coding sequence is TGTGCCAGCAGCCCCAGACAGGGGGCGGTCTACGAGCAGTACTTC.

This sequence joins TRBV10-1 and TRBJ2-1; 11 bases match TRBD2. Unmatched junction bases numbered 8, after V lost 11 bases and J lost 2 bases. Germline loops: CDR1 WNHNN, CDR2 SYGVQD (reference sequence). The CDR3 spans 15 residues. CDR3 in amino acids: CAPQVGLAAYNEQFF. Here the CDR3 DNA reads TGCGCCCCCCAAGTGGGACTAGCGGCCTACAATGAGCAGTTCTTC.

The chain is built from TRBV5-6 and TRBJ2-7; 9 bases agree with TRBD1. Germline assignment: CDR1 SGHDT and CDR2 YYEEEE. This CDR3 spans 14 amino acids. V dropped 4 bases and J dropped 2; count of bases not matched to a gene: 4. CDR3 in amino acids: CASSKRDRAYEQYF. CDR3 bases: TGTGCCAGCAGCAAAAGGGACAGGGCCTACGAGCAGTACTTC.

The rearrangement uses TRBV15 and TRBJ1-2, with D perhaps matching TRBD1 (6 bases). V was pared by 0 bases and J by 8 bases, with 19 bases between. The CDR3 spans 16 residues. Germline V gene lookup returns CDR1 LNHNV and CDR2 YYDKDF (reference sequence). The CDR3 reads CATSRDLDRHKGGYTF. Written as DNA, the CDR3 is TGTGCCACCAGCAGAGATTTGGACAGACATAAGGGGGGCTACACCTTC. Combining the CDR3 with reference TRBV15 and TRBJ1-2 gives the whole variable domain DAMVIQNPRYQVTQFGKPVTLSCSQTLNHNVMYWYQQKSSQAPKLLFHYYDKDFNNEADTPDNFQSRRPNTSFCFLDIRSPGLGDTAMYLCATSRDLDRHKGGYTFGSGTRLTVV.

The CDR3 region is CASSSDRAWTYEQYF. In DNA, the CDR3 is TGTGCCAGCAGCTCGGACAGGGCTTGGACCTACGAGCAGTACTTC. V and J are TRBV7-2 and TRBJ2-7; 8 bases line up with TRBD1. Germline values: CDR1 SGHTA, CDR2 FQGNSA. The CDR3 extends over 15 amino acids. The V gene end was trimmed by 4 bases and the J gene end by 2 bases; junction bases not matched to a gene: 7. Together with reference TRBV7-2 and TRBJ2-7, the CDR3 gives the full variable domain: GAGVSQSPSNKVTEKGKDVELRCDPISGHTALYWYRQSLGQGLEFLIYFQGNSAPDKSGLPSDRFSAERTGGSVSTLTIQRTQQEDSAVYLCASSSDRAWTYEQYFGPGTRLTVT.

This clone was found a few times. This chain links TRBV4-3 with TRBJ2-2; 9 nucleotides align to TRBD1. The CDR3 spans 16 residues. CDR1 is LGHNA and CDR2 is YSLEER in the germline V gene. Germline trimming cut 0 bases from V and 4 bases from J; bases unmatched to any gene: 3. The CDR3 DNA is TGCGCCAGCAGCCAAGAGGGACAGGGACTCACCGGGGAGCTGTTTTTT. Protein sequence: CASSQEGQGLTGELFF.

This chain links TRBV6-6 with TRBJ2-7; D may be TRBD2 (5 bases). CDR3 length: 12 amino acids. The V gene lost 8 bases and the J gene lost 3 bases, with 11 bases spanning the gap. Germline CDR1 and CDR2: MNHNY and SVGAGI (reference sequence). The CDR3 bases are TGTGCCAGCCGGCGGGCCAACTACGAGCAGTACTTC. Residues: CASRRANYEQYF.

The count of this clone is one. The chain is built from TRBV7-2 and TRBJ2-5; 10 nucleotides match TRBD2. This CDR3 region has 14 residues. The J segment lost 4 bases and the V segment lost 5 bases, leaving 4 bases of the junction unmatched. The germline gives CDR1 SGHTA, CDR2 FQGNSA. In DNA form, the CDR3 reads TGTGCCAGCAGCCTGGGACTAGCGCCAGAGACCCAGTACTTC. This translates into CASSLGLAPETQYF.